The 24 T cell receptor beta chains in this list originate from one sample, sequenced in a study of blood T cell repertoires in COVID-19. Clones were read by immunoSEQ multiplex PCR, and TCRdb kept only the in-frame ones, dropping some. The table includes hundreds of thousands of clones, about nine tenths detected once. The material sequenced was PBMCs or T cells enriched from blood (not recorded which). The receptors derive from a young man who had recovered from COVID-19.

CDR3 nucleotides: TGTGCCAGCAGCTTACAGGTTTATACCTACGAGCAGTACTTC. Translated, it gives CASSLQVYTYEQYF. The chain joins TRBV7-8 to TRBJ2-7; no firm D call. The germline V and J ends were trimmed by 2 bases and 2 bases, with 10 bases remaining between them. Per the germline V gene, CDR1 is SGHVS and CDR2 is FQNEAQ. The CDR3 runs to 14 residues.

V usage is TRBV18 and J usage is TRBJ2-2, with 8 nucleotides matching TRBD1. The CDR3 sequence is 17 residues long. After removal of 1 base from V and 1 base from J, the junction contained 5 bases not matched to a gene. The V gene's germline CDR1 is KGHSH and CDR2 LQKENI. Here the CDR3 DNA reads TGTGCCAGCTCACCACAATTTGGGACAGGGAACACCGGGGAGCTGTTTTTT. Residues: CASSPQFGTGNTGELFF. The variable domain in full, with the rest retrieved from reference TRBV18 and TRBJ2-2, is NAGVMQNPRHLVRRRGQEARLRCSPMKGHSHVYWYRQLPEEGLKFMVYLQKENIIDESGMPKERFSAEFPKEGPSILRIQQVVRGDSAAYFCASSPQFGTGNTGELFFGEGSRLTVL.

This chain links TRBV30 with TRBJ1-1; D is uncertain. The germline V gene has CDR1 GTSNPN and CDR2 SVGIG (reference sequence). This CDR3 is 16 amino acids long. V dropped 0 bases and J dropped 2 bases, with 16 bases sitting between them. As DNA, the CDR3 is TGTGCCTGGAGTGTAAGCGGTAGCAGACTCAACACTGAAGCTTTCTTT. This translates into CAWSVSGSRLNTEAFF.

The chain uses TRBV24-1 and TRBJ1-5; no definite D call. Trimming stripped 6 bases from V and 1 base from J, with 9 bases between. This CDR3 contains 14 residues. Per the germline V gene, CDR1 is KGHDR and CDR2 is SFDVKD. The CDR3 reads CATSIQASNQPQHF. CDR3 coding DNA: TGTGCCACCAGTATCCAGGCCAGCAATCAGCCCCAGCATTTT.

CDR3 amino acids: CASIPTVGDWGYEQYF. In DNA, the CDR3 is TGTGCCAGCATCCCCACGGTGGGGGACTGGGGCTACGAGCAGTACTTC. This chain uses TRBV28 with TRBJ2-7; TRBD2 is a possible D gene (6 bases). The germline V and J ends were trimmed by 7 bases and 3 bases, with 22 bases remaining between them. This CDR3 comprises 16 residues. Germline V gene data show CDR1 as MDHEN and CDR2 as SYDVKM. The full variable domain, with the rest looked up from reference TRBV28 and TRBJ2-7, is DVKVTQSSRYLVKRTGEKVFLECVQDMDHENMFWYRQDPGLGLRLIYFSYDVKMKEKGDIPEGYSVSREKKERFSLILESASTNQTSMYLCASIPTVGDWGYEQYFGPGTRLTVT.

The CDR3 nucleotides read TGTGCCAGCAGCACTCAGGGTAACACTGAAGCTTTCTTT. The encoded protein is CASSTQGNTEAFF. The chain combines TRBV7-9 with TRBJ1-1, with D perhaps matching TRBD1 (5 bases). The CDR3 consists of 13 residues. In germline, CDR1 is SEHNR, CDR2 FQNEAQ (reference sequence). Trimming took 5 bases from V and 2 from J, leaving 9 bases between them.

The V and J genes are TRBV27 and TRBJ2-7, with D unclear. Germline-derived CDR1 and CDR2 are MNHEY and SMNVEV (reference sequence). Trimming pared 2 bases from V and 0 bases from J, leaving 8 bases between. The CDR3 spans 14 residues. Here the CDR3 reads CASSLTASSYEQYF. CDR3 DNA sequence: TGTGCCAGCAGTTTAACAGCCAGCTCCTACGAGCAGTACTTC.

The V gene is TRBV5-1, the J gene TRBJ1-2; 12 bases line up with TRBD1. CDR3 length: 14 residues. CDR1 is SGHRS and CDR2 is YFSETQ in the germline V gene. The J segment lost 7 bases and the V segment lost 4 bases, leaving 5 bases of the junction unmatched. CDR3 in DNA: TGCGCCAGCAGCAACCGGGACAGGGGGCTTGGCTACACCTTC. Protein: CASSNRDRGLGYTF.

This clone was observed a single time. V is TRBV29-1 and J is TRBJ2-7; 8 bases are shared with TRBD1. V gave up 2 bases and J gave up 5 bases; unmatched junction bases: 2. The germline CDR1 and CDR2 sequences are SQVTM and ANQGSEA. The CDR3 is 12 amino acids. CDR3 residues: CSVEMDRDEQYF. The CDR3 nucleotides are TGCAGCGTTGAAATGGACAGGGACGAGCAGTACTTC.

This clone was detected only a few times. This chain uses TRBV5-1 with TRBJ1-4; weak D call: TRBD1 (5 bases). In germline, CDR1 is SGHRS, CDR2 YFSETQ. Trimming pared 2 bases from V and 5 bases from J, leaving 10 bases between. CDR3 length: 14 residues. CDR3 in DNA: TGCGCCAGCAGCTTTCAGGGTCAGAATGAAAAACTGTTTTTT. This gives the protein CASSFQGQNEKLFF.

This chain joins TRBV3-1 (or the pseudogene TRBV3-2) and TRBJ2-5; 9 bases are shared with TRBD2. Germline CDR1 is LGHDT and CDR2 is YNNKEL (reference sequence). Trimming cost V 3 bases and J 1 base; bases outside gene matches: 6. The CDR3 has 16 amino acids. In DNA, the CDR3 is TGTGCCAGCAGCCAGGGCGCTAGCGGGGCCCAAGAGACCCAGTACTTC. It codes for CASSQGASGAQETQYF.

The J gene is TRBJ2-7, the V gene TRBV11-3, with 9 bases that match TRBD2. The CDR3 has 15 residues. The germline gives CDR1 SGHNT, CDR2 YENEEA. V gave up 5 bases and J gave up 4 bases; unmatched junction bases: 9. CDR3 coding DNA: TGTGCCAGCAGCGTTAACAGCGGGAGGTCATACGAGCAGTACTTC. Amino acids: CASSVNSGRSYEQYF. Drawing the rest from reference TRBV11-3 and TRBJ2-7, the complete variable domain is EAGVVQSPRYKIIEKKQPVAFWCNPISGHNTLYWYLQNLGQGPELLIRYENEEAVDDSQLPKDRFSAERLKGVDSTLKIQPAELGDSAVYLCASSVNSGRSYEQYFGPGTRLTVT.

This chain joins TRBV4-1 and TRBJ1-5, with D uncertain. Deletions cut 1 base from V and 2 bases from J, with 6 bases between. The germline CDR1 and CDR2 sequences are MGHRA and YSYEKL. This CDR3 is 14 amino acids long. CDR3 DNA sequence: TGCGCCAGCAGCCAAGGGCTGGGCAATCAGCCCCAGCATTTT. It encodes CASSQGLGNQPQHF.

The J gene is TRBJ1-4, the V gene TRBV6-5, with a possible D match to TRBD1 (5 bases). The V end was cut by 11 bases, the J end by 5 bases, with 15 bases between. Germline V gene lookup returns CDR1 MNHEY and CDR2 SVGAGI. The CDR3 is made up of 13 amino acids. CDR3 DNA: TGTGCCTCCGGGGGACCGCGCAATGAAAAACTGTTTTTT. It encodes CASGGPRNEKLFF.

In DNA, the CDR3 is TGTGCCAGCAGCTTATCCGGAACAGGGGCGAATGAAAAACTGTTTTTT. This codes for CASSLSGTGANEKLFF. The genes are TRBV7-8 and TRBJ1-4; 7 bases are a match to TRBD1. This CDR3 comprises 16 residues. Germline CDR1 SGHVS, CDR2 FQNEAQ. Germline trimming cut 2 bases from V and 5 bases from J; bases unmatched to any gene: 8.

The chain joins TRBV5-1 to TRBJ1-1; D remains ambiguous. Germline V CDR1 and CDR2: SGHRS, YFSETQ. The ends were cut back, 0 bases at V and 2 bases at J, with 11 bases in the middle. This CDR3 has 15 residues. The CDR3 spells CASSLDLGGNTEAFF. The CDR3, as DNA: TGCGCCAGCAGCTTGGATCTGGGAGGCAACACTGAAGCTTTCTTT.

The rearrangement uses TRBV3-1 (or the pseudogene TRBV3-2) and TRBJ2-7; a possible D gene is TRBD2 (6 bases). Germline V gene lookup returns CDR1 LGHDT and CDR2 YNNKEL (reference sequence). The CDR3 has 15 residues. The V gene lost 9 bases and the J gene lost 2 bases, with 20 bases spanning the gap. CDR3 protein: CASSTRATGTYEQYF. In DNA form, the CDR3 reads TGTGCCAGTTCGACTAGGGCAACGGGTACCTACGAGCAGTACTTC.

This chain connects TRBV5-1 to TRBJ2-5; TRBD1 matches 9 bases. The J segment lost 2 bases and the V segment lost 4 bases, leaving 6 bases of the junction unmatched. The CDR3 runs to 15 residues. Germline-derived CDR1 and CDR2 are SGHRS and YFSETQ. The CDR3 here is CASSPVGTGQETQYF. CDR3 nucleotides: TGCGCCAGCAGCCCTGTCGGGACAGGGCAAGAGACCCAGTACTTC.

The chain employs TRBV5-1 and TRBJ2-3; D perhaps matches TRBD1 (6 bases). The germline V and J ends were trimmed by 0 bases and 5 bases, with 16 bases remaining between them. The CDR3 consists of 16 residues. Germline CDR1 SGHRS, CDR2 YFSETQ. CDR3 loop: CASSLAPGVGVDTQYF. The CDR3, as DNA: TGCGCCAGCAGCTTGGCCCCAGGGGTTGGGGTAGATACGCAGTATTTT. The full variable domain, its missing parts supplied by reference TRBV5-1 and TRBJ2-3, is KAGVTQTPRYLIKTRGQQVTLSCSPISGHRSVSWYQQTPGQGLQFLFEYFSETQRNKGNFPGRFSGRQFSNSRSEMNVSTLELGDSALYLCASSLAPGVGVDTQYFGPGTRLTVL.

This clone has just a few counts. DNA of the CDR3: TGCGCCAGCAGCCAAGATTTAGCGGAGAACACTGAAGCTTTCTTT. Its protein product is CASSQDLAENTEAFF. This chain joins TRBV4-1 and TRBJ1-1; the D is unclear. Trimming shortened V by 0 bases and J by 1 base, and 9 bases separated the two germline ends. Germline V lookup: CDR1 MGHRA, CDR2 YSYEKL. This CDR3 comprises 15 residues.

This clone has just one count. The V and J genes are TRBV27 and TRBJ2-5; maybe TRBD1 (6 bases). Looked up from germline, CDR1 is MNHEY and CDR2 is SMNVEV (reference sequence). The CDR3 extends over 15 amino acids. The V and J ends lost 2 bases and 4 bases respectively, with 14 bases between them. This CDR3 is CASSLAWGLGETQYF. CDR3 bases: TGTGCCAGCAGTTTAGCATGGGGGCTGGGAGAGACCCAGTACTTC.

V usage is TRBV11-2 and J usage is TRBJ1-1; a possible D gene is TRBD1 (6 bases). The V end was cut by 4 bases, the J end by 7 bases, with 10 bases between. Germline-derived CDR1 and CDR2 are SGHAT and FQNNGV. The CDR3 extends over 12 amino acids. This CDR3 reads CASSSTGLEAFF. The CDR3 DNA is TGTGCCAGCAGCTCGACAGGCCTTGAAGCTTTCTTT.

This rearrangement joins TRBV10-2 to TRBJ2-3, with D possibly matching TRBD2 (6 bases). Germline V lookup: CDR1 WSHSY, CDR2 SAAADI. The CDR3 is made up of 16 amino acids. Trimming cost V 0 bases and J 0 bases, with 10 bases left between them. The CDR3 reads CASSESRDLSTDTQYF. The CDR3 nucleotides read TGCGCCAGCAGTGAGTCACGGGACTTAAGCACAGATACGCAGTATTTT.

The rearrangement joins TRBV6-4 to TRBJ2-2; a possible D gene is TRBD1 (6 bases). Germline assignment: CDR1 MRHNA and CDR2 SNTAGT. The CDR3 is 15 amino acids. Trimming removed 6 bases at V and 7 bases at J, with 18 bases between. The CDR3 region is CASSVTRTEFGELFF. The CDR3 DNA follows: TGTGCCAGCAGCGTAACCCGGACAGAGTTCGGGGAGCTGTTTTTT.